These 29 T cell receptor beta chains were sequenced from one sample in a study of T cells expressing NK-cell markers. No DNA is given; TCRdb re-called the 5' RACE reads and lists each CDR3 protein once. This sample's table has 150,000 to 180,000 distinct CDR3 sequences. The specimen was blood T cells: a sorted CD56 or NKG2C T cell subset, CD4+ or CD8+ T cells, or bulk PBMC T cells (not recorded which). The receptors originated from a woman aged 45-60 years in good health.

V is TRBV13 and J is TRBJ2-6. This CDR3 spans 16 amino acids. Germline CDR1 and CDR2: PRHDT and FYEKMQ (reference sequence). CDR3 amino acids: CASSSHQGSGANVLTF.

CDR3 amino acids: CASSSDTGEKLFF. The rearrangement uses TRBV5-1 and TRBJ1-4; the D call of TRBD1 rests on TCRdb alone, since no DNA is present to check it. The CDR3 has 13 residues. The germline gives CDR1 SGHRS, CDR2 YFSETQ.

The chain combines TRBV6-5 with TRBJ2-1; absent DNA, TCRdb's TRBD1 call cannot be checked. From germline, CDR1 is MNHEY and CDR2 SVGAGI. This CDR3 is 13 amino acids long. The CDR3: CASSPGLNNEQFF.

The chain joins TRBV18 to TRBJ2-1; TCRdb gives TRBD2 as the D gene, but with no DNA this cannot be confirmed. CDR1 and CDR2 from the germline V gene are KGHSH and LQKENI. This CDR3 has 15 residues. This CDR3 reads CASSPEVPSYNEQFF. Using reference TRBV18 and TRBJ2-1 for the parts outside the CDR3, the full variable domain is NAGVMQNPRHLVRRRGQEARLRCSPMKGHSHVYWYRQLPEEGLKFMVYLQKENIIDESGMPKERFSAEFPKEGPSILRIQQVVRGDSAAYFCASSPEVPSYNEQFFGPGTRLTVL.

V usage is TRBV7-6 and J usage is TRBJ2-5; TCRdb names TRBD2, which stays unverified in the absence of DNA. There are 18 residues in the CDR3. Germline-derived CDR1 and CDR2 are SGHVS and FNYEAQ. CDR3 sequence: CASSSGLAGGRYQETQYF.

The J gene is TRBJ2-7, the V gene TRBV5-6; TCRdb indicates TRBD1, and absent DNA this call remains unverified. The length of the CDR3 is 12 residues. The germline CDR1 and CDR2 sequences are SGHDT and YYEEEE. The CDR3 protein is CASSLGQIEQYF.

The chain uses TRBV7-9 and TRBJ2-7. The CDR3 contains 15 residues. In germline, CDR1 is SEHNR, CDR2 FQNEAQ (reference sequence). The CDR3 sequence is CASSHGQRYSYEQYF.

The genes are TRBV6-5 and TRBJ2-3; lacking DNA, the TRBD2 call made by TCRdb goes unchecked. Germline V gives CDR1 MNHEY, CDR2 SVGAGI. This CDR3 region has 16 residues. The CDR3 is CASSFGTAFRTDTQYF.

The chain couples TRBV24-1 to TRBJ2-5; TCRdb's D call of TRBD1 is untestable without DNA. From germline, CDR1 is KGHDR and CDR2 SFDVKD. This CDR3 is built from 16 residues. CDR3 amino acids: CATSDSTGTGVETQYF.

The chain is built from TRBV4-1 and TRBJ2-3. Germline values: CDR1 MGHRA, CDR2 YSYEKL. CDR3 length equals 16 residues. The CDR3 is CASSQDLASAIGTQYF.

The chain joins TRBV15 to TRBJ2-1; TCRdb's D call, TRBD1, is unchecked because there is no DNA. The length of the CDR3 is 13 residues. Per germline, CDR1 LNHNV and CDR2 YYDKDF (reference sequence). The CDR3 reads CATSRERGNEQFF.

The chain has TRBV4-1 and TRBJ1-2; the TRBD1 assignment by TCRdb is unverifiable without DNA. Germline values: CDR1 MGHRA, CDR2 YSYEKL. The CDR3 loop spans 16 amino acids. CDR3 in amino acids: CASSQEDSPPQGGYTF.

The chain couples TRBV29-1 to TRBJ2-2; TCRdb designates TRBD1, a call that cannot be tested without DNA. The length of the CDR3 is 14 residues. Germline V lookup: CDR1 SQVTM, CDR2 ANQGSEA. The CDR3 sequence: CSVVRDSNTGELFF.

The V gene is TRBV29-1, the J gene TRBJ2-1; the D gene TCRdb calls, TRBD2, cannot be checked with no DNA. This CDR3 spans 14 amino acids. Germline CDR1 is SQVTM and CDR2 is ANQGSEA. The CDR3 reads CSVLTSGRADEQFF.

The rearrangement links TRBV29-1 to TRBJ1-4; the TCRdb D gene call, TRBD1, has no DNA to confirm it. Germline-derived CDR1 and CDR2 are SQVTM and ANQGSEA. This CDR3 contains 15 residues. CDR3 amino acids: CSVEDQEDSSEKLFF. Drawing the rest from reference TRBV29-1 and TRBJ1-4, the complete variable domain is SAVISQKPSRDICQRGTSLTIQCQVDSQVTMMFWYRQQPGQSLTLIATANQGSEATYESGFVIDKFPISRPNLTFSTLTVSNMSPEDSSIYLCSVEDQEDSSEKLFFGSGTQLSVL.

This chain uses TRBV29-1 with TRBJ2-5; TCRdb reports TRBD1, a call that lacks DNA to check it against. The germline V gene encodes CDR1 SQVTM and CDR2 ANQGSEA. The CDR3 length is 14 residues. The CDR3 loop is CSVLRTGGVETQYF.

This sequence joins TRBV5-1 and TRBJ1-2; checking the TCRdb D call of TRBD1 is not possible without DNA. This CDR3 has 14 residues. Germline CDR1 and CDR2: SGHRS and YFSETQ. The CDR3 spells CASSLGGGEDGYTF.

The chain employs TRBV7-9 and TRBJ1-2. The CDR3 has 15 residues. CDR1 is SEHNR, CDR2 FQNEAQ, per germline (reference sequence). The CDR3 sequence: CASRPTVGEYYGYTF.

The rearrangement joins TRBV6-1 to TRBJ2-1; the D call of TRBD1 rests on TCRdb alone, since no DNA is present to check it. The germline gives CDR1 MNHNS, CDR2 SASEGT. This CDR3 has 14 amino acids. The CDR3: CATGQRSSYNEQFF.

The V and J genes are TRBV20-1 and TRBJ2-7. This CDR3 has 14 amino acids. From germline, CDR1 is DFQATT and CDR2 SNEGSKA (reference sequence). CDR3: CSARGRMSSYEQYF.

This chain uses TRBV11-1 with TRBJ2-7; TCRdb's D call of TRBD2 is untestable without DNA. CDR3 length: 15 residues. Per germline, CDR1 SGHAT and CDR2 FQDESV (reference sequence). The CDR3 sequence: CASRGVDAGEDEQYF.

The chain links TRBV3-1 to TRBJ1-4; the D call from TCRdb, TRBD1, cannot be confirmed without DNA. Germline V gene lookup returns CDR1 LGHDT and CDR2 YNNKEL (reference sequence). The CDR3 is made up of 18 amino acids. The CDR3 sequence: CASSQGPPDRGPNEKLFF. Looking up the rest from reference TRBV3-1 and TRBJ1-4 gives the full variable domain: DTAVSQTPKYLVTQMGNDKSIKCEQNLGHDTMYWYKQDSKKFLKIMFSYNNKELIINETVPNRFSPKSPDKAHLNLHINSLELGDSAVYFCASSQGPPDRGPNEKLFFGSGTQLSVL.

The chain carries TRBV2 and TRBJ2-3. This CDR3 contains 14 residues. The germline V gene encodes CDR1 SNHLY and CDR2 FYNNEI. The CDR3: CASSGGFSTDTQYF. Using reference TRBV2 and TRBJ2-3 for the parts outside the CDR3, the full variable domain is EPEVTQTPSHQVTQMGQEVILRCVPISNHLYFYWYRQILGQKVEFLVSFYNNEISEKSEIFDDQFSVERPDGSNFTLKIRSTKLEDSAMYFCASSGGFSTDTQYFGPGTRLTVL.

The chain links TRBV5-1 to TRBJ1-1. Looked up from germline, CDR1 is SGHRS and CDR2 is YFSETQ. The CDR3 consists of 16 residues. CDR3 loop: CASSLEGLGIDTEAFF.

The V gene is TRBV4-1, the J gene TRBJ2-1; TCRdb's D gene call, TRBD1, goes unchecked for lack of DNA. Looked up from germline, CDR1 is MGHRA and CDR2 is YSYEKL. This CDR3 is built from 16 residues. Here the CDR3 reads CASSQVQGAVFGEQFF.

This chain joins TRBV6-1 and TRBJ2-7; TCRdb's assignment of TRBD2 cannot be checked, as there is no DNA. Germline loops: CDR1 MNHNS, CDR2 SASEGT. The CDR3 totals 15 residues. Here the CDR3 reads CASSAGTSGTYEQYF.

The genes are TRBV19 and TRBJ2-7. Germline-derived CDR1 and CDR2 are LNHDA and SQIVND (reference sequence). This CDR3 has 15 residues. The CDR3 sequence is CASSIDQVGTYEQYF.

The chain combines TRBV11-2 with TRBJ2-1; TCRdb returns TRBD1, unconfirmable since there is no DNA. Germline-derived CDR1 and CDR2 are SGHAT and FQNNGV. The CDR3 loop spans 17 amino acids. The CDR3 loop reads CASSSGKRDISYNEQFF.

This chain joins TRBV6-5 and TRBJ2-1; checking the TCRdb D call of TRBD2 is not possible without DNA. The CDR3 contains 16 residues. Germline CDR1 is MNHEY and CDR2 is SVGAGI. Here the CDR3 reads CASSRGLAGEYNEQFF.